This T cell receptor beta chain is from a study of blood T cell repertoires in COVID-19. In the study overall: COVID-19 samples collected from the United States, Italy and Spain covered acute and convalescent phases. PBMCs, B-cell-depleted T cells, or T cells provided the cDNA or gDNA that made up the material.

Recruited during active infection, patients (from Seattle) were subsequently followed longitudinally. V was clipped by 1 base and J by 2 bases, with 8 bases between them. CDR1 is LGHNA, CDR2 YNFKEQ, per germline. CDR3 length: 15 amino acids. Per the authors' pipeline: Reference gene primers were amplified, and this amplification served to estimate nucleated cell counts. The assay was immunoSEQ multiplex PCR, and TCRdb's table has in-frame clones only and misses some. The DNA was the basis for D and trimming; V, J and clone size are from that table. The sample has around 120,000 clones, about 90% seen once.

The chain is built from TRBV4-2 and TRBJ2-2, with D possibly being TRBD1 (5 bases). Input material: peripheral blood. The clonotype originates from a woman aged 55 to 70 with COVID-19, enrolled during active disease. The CDR3 loop reads CASSQAGINTGELFF. CDR3 in DNA: TGTGCCAGCAGCCAAGCAGGGATCAACACCGGGGAGCTGTTTTTT.